This entry concerns a single TCR beta chain. Its antigen is still unknown. V was pared by 5 bases and J by 0 bases, with 7 bases between. This CDR3 has 13 residues. Per germline, CDR1 SGHAT and CDR2 FQNNGV. This entry is derived from a study of T cell responses to AZD1222 COVID-19 vaccine. Study details: Combined were second doses at about 4 or about 12 weeks. Study-wide points: Repertoires were collected only later (after the peak T cell response had occurred). Receipt of two AZD1222 doses was followed by a rise in Spike-specific TCR breadth and depth. Females made up more of the donors, who were largely white British, and clonal diversity may have come out too low.

The repertoire was sequenced with immunoSEQ multiplex PCR; TCRdb's copy has only in-frame clones and lacks some. In the table there are 95,000 to 150,000 clones, roughly 90% of which are singletons. The chain carries TRBV11-2 and TRBJ1-1; D remains unclear. This receptor was obtained from an adult in good health. Specimen: peripheral blood, collected on day 0 of AZD1222 vaccination. The CDR3 DNA sequence: TGTGCCAGCAGCGTCCGAGTGAACACTGAAGCTTTCTTT. Translating it yields CASSVRVNTEAFF.